This T cell receptor beta chain derives from a study of follicular helper T cells after annual influenza vaccination. On the study more broadly: Blood was drawn on days 0, 7 and 28 after vaccination. Across the 2013-2014, 2014-2015 and 2015-2016 vaccination seasons, some subjects were resampled.

Study-wide results and limits: ICOS+CD38+ cTfh clonality change tracked circulating plasmablast frequency change.

Profiling relied on immunoSEQ multiplex PCR, and the TCRdb table lists in-frame clones only, not all of them. The sample carries some 7,300 clones, approximately 88% recorded once. The CDR3 runs 16 residues. The junction had 2 bases not matched to a gene; V was cut back by 4 bases and J by 1 base. From germline, CDR1 is MDHEN and CDR2 SYDVKM. Sample time point: 2015-2016 season, 7 days after influenza vaccination. As to this clone: Its antigen is still unknown.

Sequencing used CXCR5+ CD38- circulating T follicular helper cells from blood, obtained 7 days after influenza vaccination. Subset reported: circulating Tfh, non-naive CD4+CXCR5+PD-1+ (ICOS+CD38+ or ICOS-CD38-). The sequence came from an adult who received the influenza vaccine. The gene calls are TRBV28 and TRBJ2-3; 13 bases fit TRBD2. The CDR3 DNA is TGTGCCAGCAGTTCGGGACTAGCGGGACGCACAGATACGCAGTATTTT. Translation gives CASSSGLAGRTDTQYF. Drawing the rest from reference TRBV28 and TRBJ2-3, the complete variable domain is DVKVTQSSRYLVKRTGEKVFLECVQDMDHENMFWYRQDPGLGLRLIYFSYDVKMKEKGDIPEGYSVSREKKERFSLILESASTNQTSMYLCASSSGLAGRTDTQYFGPGTRLTVL.